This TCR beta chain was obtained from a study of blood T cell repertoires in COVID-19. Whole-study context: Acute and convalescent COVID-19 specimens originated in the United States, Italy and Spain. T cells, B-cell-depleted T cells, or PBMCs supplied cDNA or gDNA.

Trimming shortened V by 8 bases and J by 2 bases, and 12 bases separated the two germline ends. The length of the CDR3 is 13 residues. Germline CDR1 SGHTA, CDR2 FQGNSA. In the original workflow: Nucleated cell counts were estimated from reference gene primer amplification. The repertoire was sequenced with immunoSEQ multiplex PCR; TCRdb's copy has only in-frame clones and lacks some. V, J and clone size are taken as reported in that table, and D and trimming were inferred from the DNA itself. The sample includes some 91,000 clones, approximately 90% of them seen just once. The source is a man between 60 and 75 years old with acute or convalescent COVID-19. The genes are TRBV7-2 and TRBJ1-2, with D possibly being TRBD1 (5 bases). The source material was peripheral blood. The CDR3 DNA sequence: TGTGCCAGCGCTAGGGAGGGGAACTATGGCTACACCTTC. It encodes CASAREGNYGYTF.